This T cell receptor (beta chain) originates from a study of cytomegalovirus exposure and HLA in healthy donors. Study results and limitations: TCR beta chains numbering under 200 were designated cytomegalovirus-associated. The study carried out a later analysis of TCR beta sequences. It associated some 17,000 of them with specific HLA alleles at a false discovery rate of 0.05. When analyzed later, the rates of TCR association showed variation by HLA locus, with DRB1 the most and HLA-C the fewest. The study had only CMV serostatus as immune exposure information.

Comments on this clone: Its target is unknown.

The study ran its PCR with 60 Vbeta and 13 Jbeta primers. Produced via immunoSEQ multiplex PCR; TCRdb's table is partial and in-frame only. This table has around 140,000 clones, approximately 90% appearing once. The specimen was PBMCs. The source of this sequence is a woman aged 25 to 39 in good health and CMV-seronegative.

The CDR3 region is CASSRVTGNEQFF. CDR3 DNA: TGTGCCAGTAGTCGCGTTACAGGTAATGAGCAGTTCTTC. The chain links TRBV19 to TRBJ2-1, with D maybe TRBD1 (5 bases). CDR3 length equals 13 residues. Per germline, CDR1 LNHDA and CDR2 SQIVND (reference sequence). Trimming pared 5 bases from V and 7 bases from J, leaving 12 bases between.